The next 9 T cell receptor beta chains were all read from a single sample in a study of human versus mouse CDR3 diversity and MHC coevolution. Generated by immunoSEQ multiplex PCR, the TCRdb table keeps only in-frame clones and is missing some. The table shows about 83,000 clones, with roughly 92% occurring only once. Sequences were obtained from naive CD4+ T cells from blood. Subset denoted: CD45RO-negative CD62L-positive naive CD4 T cells. The receptor set was obtained from a person between 25 and 70 years old in good health.

This chain uses TRBV30 with TRBJ1-1; TRBD1 is a possible D gene (5 bases). V lost 2 bases and J lost 0, with 13 bases in between. The CDR3 is 15 residues long. The germline CDR1 and CDR2 sequences are GTSNPN and SVGIG (reference sequence). Here the CDR3 reads CAWSRPPGVNTEAFF. CDR3 nucleotide sequence: TGTGCCTGGAGTCGACCTCCGGGGGTGAACACTGAAGCTTTCTTT.

To note about this clone: This CDR3 is also generated by other DNA sequences in the sample. This sequence joins TRBV18 and TRBJ1-1; a weak D match, TRBD1 (5 bases). V lost 4 bases and J 1 base, leaving 7 bases between the germline ends. CDR3 length: 13 amino acids. Per germline, CDR1 KGHSH and CDR2 LQKENI. The chain's CDR3 is CASSRQGNTEAFF. CDR3 DNA sequence: TGTGCCAGCTCACGGCAGGGGAACACTGAAGCTTTCTTT.

This rearrangement joins TRBV6-1 to TRBJ1-5, with D perhaps matching TRBD1 (6 bases). The germline gives CDR1 MNHNS, CDR2 SASEGT. V was pared by 2 bases and J by 5 bases, with 13 bases between. This CDR3 contains 15 residues. The CDR3 region has the DNA TGTGCCAGCAGTGAATGGGGGCGGAGAGATCAGCCCCAGCATTTT. Its protein is CASSEWGRRDQPQHF.

The V and J genes are TRBV21-1 and TRBJ1-5. TRBV21-1 is flagged as a pseudogene. This CDR3 spans 17 amino acids. The CDR3 sequence is CASSKGKFAEINQPQHF. DNA of the CDR3: TGTGCCAGCAGCAAAGGGAAGTTCGCGGAGATAAATCAGCCCCAGCATTTT.

The J gene is TRBJ2-3, the V gene TRBV5-6, with D maybe TRBD2 (6 bases). The ends were cut back, 1 base at V and 2 bases at J, with 11 bases in the middle. The CDR3 covers 15 residues. CDR1 and CDR2 (germline): SGHDT, YYEEEE. DNA of the CDR3: TGTGCCAGCAGCTTGATGGCTAGCGTCACAGATACGCAGTATTTT. It yields the protein CASSLMASVTDTQYF.

V and J are TRBV6-1 and TRBJ2-7; TRBD1 matches 7 bases. CDR1 is MNHNS and CDR2 is SASEGT in the germline V gene. This CDR3 is 15 amino acids long. Trimming removed 5 bases from V and 5 bases from J; junction bases left unmatched: 12. DNA of the CDR3: TGTGCCAGCAGTAAGACAGGGTCTGTGAACGACGAGCAGTACTTC. The encoded protein is CASSKTGSVNDEQYF.

This clone has only one observation. This rearrangement joins TRBV12-5 to TRBJ2-5, with D hard to call. The CDR3 consists of 12 residues. Germline V gene data show CDR1 as LGHNT and CDR2 as FRNRAP. The V end was cut by 1 base, the J end by 11 bases, with 11 bases between. The CDR3 sequence is CASGLALGAQYF. DNA for the CDR3: TGTGCTAGTGGTTTGGCGTTAGGAGCTCAGTACTTC.

The CDR3: CASSYGTFSSHNSPLHF. The CDR3 nucleotides are TGTGCCAGCAGTTACGGCACCTTCTCCAGTCATAATTCACCCCTCCACTTT. This sequence joins TRBV6-8 and TRBJ1-6; unclear D gene. The CDR3 runs 17 residues. CDR1 is MNHGY and CDR2 is SAAAGT in the germline V gene. V was clipped by 2 bases and J by 5 bases, with 16 bases between them.

The chain combines TRBV5-5 with TRBJ2-3; the D gene is possibly TRBD2 (6 bases). V gave up 1 base and J gave up 0 bases, with 6 bases separating them. Germline V gene sequence: CDR1 SGHKS, CDR2 YYEKEE (reference sequence). The CDR3 is 14 residues long. DNA of the CDR3: TGTGCCAGCAGCTTGAGCGGGAGCACAGATACGCAGTATTTT. Amino acid sequence: CASSLSGSTDTQYF.